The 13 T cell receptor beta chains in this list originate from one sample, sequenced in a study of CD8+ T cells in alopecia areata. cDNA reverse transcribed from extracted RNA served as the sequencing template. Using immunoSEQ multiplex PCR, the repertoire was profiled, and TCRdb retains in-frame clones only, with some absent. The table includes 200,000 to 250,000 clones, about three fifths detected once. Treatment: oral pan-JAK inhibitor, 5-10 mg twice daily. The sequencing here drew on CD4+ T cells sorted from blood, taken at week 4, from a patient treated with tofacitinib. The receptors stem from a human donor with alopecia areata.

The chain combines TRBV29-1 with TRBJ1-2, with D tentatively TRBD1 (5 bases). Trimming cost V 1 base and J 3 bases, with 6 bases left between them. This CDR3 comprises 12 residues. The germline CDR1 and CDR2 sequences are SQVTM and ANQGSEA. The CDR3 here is CSVEVGDYGYTF. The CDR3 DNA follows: TGCAGCGTTGAAGTAGGGGACTATGGCTACACCTTC.

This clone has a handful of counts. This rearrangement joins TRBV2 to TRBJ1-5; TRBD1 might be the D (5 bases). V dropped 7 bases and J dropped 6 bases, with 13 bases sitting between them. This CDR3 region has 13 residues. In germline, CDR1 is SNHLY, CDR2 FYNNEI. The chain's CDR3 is CASKLQAAQPQHF. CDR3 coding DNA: TGTGCCAGCAAATTACAGGCGGCTCAGCCCCAGCATTTT.

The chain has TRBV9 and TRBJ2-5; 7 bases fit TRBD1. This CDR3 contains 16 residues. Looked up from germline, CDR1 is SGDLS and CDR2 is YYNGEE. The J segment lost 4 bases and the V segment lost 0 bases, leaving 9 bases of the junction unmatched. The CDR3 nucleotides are TGTGCCAGCAGCGTAGGGGCGAGGGGGCCGGGAGAGACCCAGTACTTC. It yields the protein CASSVGARGPGETQYF.

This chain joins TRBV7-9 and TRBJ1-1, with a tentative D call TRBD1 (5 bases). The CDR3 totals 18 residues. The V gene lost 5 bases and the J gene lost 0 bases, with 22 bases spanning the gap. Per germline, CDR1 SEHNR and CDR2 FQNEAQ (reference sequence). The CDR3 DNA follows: TGTGCCAGCAGCGGTCCAGGGACTGGGGGTTCCATGAACACTGAAGCTTTCTTT. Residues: CASSGPGTGGSMNTEAFF.

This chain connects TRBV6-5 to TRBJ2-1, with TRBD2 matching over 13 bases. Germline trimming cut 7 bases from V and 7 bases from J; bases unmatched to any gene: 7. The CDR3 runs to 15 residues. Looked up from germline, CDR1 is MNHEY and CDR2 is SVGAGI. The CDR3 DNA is TGTGCCAGCATCAAGACTAGCGGGGGGCCAAATGAGCAGTTCTTC. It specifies CASIKTSGGPNEQFF.

CDR3 sequence reads: CASSPPRLKDEQFF. The CDR3 DNA sequence: TGTGCCAGCAGCCCTCCTAGATTGAAAGACGAGCAGTTCTTC. The chain uses TRBV4-2 and TRBJ2-1; D gene ambiguous. V lost 4 bases and J lost 10, with 17 bases in between. Germline assignment: CDR1 LGHNA and CDR2 YNFKEQ. This CDR3 contains 14 residues.

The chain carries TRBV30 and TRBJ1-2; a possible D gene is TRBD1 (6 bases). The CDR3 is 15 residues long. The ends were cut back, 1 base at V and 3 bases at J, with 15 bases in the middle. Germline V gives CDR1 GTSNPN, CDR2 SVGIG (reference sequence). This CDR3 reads CAWSATLGQHYGYTF. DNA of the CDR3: TGTGCCTGGAGTGCCACCCTAGGACAGCACTATGGCTACACCTTC.

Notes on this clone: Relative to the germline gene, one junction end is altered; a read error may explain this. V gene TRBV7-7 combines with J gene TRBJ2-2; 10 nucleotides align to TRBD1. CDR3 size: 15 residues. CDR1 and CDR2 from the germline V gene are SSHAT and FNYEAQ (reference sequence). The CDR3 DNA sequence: TGTGCTAGCAGCTTGGACGGGACAGGGGCCGGGGAGCTGTTTTTT. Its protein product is CASSLDGTGAGELFF.

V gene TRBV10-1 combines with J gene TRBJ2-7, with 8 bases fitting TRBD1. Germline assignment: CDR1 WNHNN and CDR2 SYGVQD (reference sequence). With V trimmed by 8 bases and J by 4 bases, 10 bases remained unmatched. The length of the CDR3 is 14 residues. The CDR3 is CASSPGQAPYEQYF. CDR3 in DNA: TGCGCCAGCTCGCCGGGACAGGCGCCTTACGAGCAGTACTTC.

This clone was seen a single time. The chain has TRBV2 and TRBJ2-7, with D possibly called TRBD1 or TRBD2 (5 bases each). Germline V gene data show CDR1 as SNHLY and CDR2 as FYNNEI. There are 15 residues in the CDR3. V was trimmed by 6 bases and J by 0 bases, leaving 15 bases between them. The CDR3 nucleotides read TGTGCCAGCAGAGAAACCGGGACCAACTCCTACGAGCAGTACTTC. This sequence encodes CASRETGTNSYEQYF. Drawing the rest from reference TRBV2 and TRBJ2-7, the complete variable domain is EPEVTQTPSHQVTQMGQEVILRCVPISNHLYFYWYRQILGQKVEFLVSFYNNEISEKSEIFDDQFSVERPDGSNFTLKIRSTKLEDSAMYFCASRETGTNSYEQYFGPGTRLTVT.

The CDR3 DNA sequence: TGTGCCAGCAGTCTATCCTTCACAGATACGCAGTATTTT. Protein: CASSLSFTDTQYF. The genes are TRBV2 and TRBJ2-3; D not resolved. The V end was cut by 5 bases, the J end by 2 bases, with 8 bases between. This CDR3 is 13 amino acids long. Looked up from germline, CDR1 is SNHLY and CDR2 is FYNNEI. Full variable domain (outside the CDR3, taken from reference TRBV2 and TRBJ2-3): EPEVTQTPSHQVTQMGQEVILRCVPISNHLYFYWYRQILGQKVEFLVSFYNNEISEKSEIFDDQFSVERPDGSNFTLKIRSTKLEDSAMYFCASSLSFTDTQYFGPGTRLTVL.

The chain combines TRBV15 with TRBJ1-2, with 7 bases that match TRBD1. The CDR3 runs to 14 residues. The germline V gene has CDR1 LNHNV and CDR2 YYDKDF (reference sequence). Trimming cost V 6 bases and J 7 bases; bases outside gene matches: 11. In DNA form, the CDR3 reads TGTGCCACCAGGAGGGACAGCCCCAGTGGTGGCTACACCTTC. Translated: CATRRDSPSGGYTF. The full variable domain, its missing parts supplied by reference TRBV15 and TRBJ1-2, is DAMVIQNPRYQVTQFGKPVTLSCSQTLNHNVMYWYQQKSSQAPKLLFHYYDKDFNNEADTPDNFQSRRPNTSFCFLDIRSPGLGDTAMYLCATRRDSPSGGYTFGSGTRLTVV.

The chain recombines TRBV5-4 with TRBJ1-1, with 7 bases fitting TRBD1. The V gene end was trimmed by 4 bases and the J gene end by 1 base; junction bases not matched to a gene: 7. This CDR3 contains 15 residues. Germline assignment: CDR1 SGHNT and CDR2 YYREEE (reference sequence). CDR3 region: CASSAVGGRNTEAFF. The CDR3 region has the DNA TGTGCCAGCAGCGCCGTAGGGGGCAGGAACACTGAAGCTTTCTTT.